This T cell receptor beta chain came from a study of glioma-infiltrating T cells after dendritic cell vaccination. Sequenced by immunoSEQ multiplex PCR; TCRdb stores in-frame clones only, minus some. This repertoire shows tens of thousands of clones, just under 85% found once; its top ten account for approximately 14%. Time point indicated: after dendritic cell vaccination, including at tumor progression/relapse. With 6 bases removed from V and 5 bases from J, the gap between germline ends came to 18 bases. This CDR3 has 14 amino acids. Germline loops: CDR1 SGHRS, CDR2 YFSETQ. The starting material was blood, obtained after dendritic cell vaccination. The clonotype comes from a human donor with glioblastoma. The chain recombines TRBV5-1 with TRBJ2-7; no clear D. CDR3 coding DNA: TGCGCCAGCATGCGAGTGATCGAGTCGGACGAGCAGTACTTC. This translates into CASMRVIESDEQYF. Full variable domain (missing parts from reference TRBV5-1 and TRBJ2-7): KAGVTQTPRYLIKTRGQQVTLSCSPISGHRSVSWYQQTPGQGLQFLFEYFSETQRNKGNFPGRFSGRQFSNSRSEMNVSTLELGDSALYLCASMRVIESDEQYFGPGTRLTVT.